This T cell receptor (beta chain) was documented in a study of cytomegalovirus exposure and HLA in healthy donors. On the study more broadly: Samples from HLA-typed donors yielded 85 million to 95 million unique TCRs in an early data release.

This PCR relied on a set of 60 Vbeta primers and 13 Jbeta primers. Sequenced by immunoSEQ multiplex PCR; TCRdb stores in-frame clones only, minus some. The specimen's table records 50,000 to 70,000 clones. CDR3 length: 13 residues. Germline V gene sequence: CDR1 KGHSH, CDR2 LQKENI. V gave up 3 bases and J gave up 4 bases, with 9 bases separating them. The rearrangement uses TRBV18 and TRBJ1-1; D gene uncertain. This receptor was obtained from a male donor in good health and CMV-seronegative. The sequencing sample was made of PBMCs. For the CDR3, the DNA is TGTGCCAGCTCACCGGGCGCCTTCACTGAAGCTTTCTTT. Translating it yields CASSPGAFTEAFF. The full variable domain, rest sourced from reference TRBV18 and TRBJ1-1, is NAGVMQNPRHLVRRRGQEARLRCSPMKGHSHVYWYRQLPEEGLKFMVYLQKENIIDESGMPKERFSAEFPKEGPSILRIQQVVRGDSAAYFCASSPGAFTEAFFGQGTRLTVV.